The 27 T cell receptor beta chains in this list originate from one sample, sequenced in a study of blood T cell repertoires in COVID-19. Data came from immunoSEQ multiplex PCR; TCRdb stores just in-frame clones and leaves some out. Of more than 140,000 clones in the sample, roughly 88% were seen once. What was sequenced was peripheral blood. All receptors derive from a woman aged 45 to 65 in a cohort sampled during active or convalescent COVID-19.

This chain uses TRBV5-1 with TRBJ1-1, with D perhaps matching TRBD1 (6 bases). Germline CDR1 reads SGHRS; CDR2 reads YFSETQ. Trimming took 4 bases from V and 1 from J, leaving 14 bases between them. CDR3 length: 15 amino acids. CDR3 sequence reads: CASSVLQGRNTEAFF. Written as DNA, the CDR3 is TGCGCCAGCAGCGTACTTCAGGGGAGGAACACTGAAGCTTTCTTT.

The chain carries TRBV29-1 and TRBJ2-3, with 8 positions matching TRBD1. The CDR3 contains 15 residues. Germline CDR1 is SQVTM and CDR2 is ANQGSEA. The CDR3 here is CKSRGTRGHGDTQYF. In nucleotides, the CDR3 is TGCAAAAGTAGGGGAACCAGGGGGCACGGAGATACGCAGTATTTT.

V is TRBV27 and J is TRBJ2-1; a possible D gene is TRBD2 (6 bases). The V end lost 2 bases, the J end lost 3 bases, and 11 bases lay between the germline ends. This CDR3 is 15 amino acids long. Germline V lookup: CDR1 MNHEY, CDR2 SMNVEV (reference sequence). CDR3 residues: CASSLGGTDYNEQFF. The DNA for the CDR3 is TGTGCCAGCAGTTTAGGGGGGACTGACTACAATGAGCAGTTCTTC.

The chain recombines TRBV5-6 with TRBJ1-5; D may be TRBD1 (5 bases). The V gene's germline CDR1 is SGHDT and CDR2 YYEEEE. Trimming cost V 0 bases and J 1 base, with 8 bases left between them. There are 15 residues in the CDR3. The CDR3 protein is CASSLAGVSNQPQHF. CDR3 sequence (DNA): TGTGCCAGCAGCTTGGCGGGGGTCAGCAATCAGCCCCAGCATTTT.

The rearrangement links TRBV6-2 or TRBV6-3 to TRBJ1-2; no firm D call. The CDR3 extends over 15 amino acids. CDR1 MNHEY and CDR2 SVGEGT come from the germline V gene. The V end was cut by 4 bases, the J end by 2 bases, with 14 bases between. The CDR3 region is CASSFSSDNNYGYTF. CDR3 nucleotides: TGTGCCAGCAGTTTTTCTTCAGACAACAACTATGGCTACACCTTC.

The chain couples TRBV5-6 to TRBJ1-2; 8 bases agree with TRBD1. The CDR3 covers 14 residues. J was trimmed by 4 bases and V by 4 bases; bases with no gene match: 6. Germline-derived CDR1 and CDR2 are SGHDT and YYEEEE. For the CDR3, the DNA is TGTGCCAGCAGCATAGGACAGGGCCCCTATGGCTACACCTTC. Amino acid sequence: CASSIGQGPYGYTF.

The V call is TRBV5-4, the J call TRBJ2-3; 7 bases line up with TRBD2. Germline loops: CDR1 SGHNT, CDR2 YYREEE (reference sequence). J gave up 4 bases and V 5 bases, and 10 bases lay outside the gene matches. The CDR3 length is 15 residues. The CDR3 DNA reads as TGTGCCAGCAGTAGGTGGGGGGGTCTTCCAGATACGCAGTATTTT. It yields the protein CASSRWGGLPDTQYF.

This clone was seen only a few times. V and J are TRBV11-3 and TRBJ1-1; 7 bases are shared with TRBD1. Germline V gene lookup returns CDR1 SGHNT and CDR2 YENEEA. The V gene end was trimmed by 5 bases and the J gene end by 1 base; junction bases not matched to a gene: 7. This CDR3 is 15 amino acids long. CDR3 nucleotide sequence: TGTGCCAGCAGCCGTTCGACAGGGACGAACACTGAAGCTTTCTTT. Translating gives CASSRSTGTNTEAFF.

The V call is TRBV10-3, the J call TRBJ1-2; tentative D call: TRBD1 (6 bases). Germline lookup yields CDR1 ENHRY and CDR2 SYGVKD. The CDR3 contains 15 residues. Trimming removed 6 bases at V and 4 bases at J, with 18 bases between. Here the CDR3 reads CAISGAGGDRYGYTF. The CDR3 region has the DNA TGTGCCATCAGCGGGGCGGGGGGCGATCGCTATGGCTACACCTTC.

The chain has TRBV3-1 (or the pseudogene TRBV3-2) and TRBJ1-1; D not resolved. V was clipped by 1 base and J by 4 bases, with 7 bases between them. The CDR3 length is 13 residues. The germline gives CDR1 LGHDT, CDR2 YNNKEL (reference sequence). The CDR3 is CASSQVLGTEAFF. CDR3 nucleotide sequence: TGTGCCAGCAGCCAAGTCCTCGGCACTGAAGCTTTCTTT.

This clone was detected only a few times. The chain combines TRBV27 with TRBJ1-4; D remains ambiguous. The V and J ends lost 3 bases and 0 bases respectively, with 5 bases between them. Germline values: CDR1 MNHEY, CDR2 SMNVEV (reference sequence). There are 14 residues in the CDR3. The DNA of the CDR3 is TGTGCCAGCAGTTTGAAGCCAACTAATGAAAAACTGTTTTTT. Protein product: CASSLKPTNEKLFF.

This chain uses TRBV19 with TRBJ2-2, with 11 bases lining up with TRBD2. V was clipped by 5 bases and J by 2 bases; unmatched bases: 4. There are 16 residues in the CDR3. From germline, CDR1 is LNHDA and CDR2 SQIVND (reference sequence). The CDR3 DNA sequence: TGTGCCAGTAGTGCCGGGACTAGCGGTAACACCGGGGAGCTGTTTTTT. The encoded protein is CASSAGTSGNTGELFF.

The chain employs TRBV2 and TRBJ1-1; 11 nucleotides agree with TRBD1. Per germline, CDR1 SNHLY and CDR2 FYNNEI. The junction had 8 bases not matched to a gene; V was cut back by 9 bases and J by 5 bases. This CDR3 has 14 amino acids. CDR3 region: CASLGTGGGTEAFF. The CDR3, as DNA: TGTGCCAGTCTAGGGACAGGGGGAGGGACTGAAGCTTTCTTT.

The rearrangement links TRBV19 to TRBJ2-5; 9 bases align to TRBD2. The junction had 19 bases not matched to a gene; V was cut back by 4 bases and J by 7 bases. The CDR3 loop spans 18 amino acids. Germline-derived CDR1 and CDR2 are LNHDA and SQIVND (reference sequence). The CDR3 DNA sequence: TGTGCCAGTAGTACCCGCGGGGGGGAACGATTTCCAAGGCGGACCCAGTACTTC. The encoded protein is CASSTRGGERFPRRTQYF. The whole variable domain, filled in from reference TRBV19 and TRBJ2-5, reads DGGITQSPKYLFRKEGQNVTLSCEQNLNHDAMYWYRQDPGQGLRLIYYSQIVNDFQKGDIAEGYSVSREKKESFPLTVTSAQKNPTAFYLCASSTRGGERFPRRTQYFGPGTRLLVL.

The rearrangement links TRBV7-9 to TRBJ2-1; D may be TRBD1 (6 bases). There are 14 residues in the CDR3. Deletions cut 0 bases from V and 11 bases from J, with 14 bases between. CDR1 and CDR2 from the germline V gene are SEHNR and FQNEAQ (reference sequence). The CDR3 here is CASSLAISTGQQFF. DNA for the CDR3: TGTGCCAGCAGCTTAGCTATCTCGACAGGTCAGCAGTTCTTC.

A single count supports this clone. The V call is TRBV10-2, the J call TRBJ1-1; D remains ambiguous. Per germline, CDR1 WSHSY and CDR2 SAAADI. The V end lost 1 base, the J end lost 0 bases, and 3 bases lay between the germline ends. The CDR3 contains 13 residues. The CDR3 nucleotides read TGCGCCAGCAGTGAGTTAGTGAACACTGAAGCTTTCTTT. Protein sequence: CASSELVNTEAFF.

V is TRBV3-1 (or the pseudogene TRBV3-2) and J is TRBJ1-1, with 9 bases fitting TRBD1. Germline CDR1 and CDR2: LGHDT and YNNKEL (reference sequence). Trimming at V came to 1 base and at J to 5 bases, leaving 2 bases not matched to a gene. The CDR3 is 14 amino acids. The chain's CDR3 is CASSQAGQGTEAFF. As DNA, the CDR3 is TGTGCCAGCAGCCAAGCCGGACAGGGGACTGAAGCTTTCTTT.

The chain recombines TRBV11-1 with TRBJ2-1; 11 bases are shared with TRBD2. The CDR3 runs to 15 residues. The germline V gene encodes CDR1 SGHAT and CDR2 FQDESV (reference sequence). Losses at the gene ends were 4 bases for V and 5 bases for J; bases not matched to a gene: 4. Here the CDR3 DNA reads TGTGCCAGCAGCTCCGGGACTAGCGGTAACAATGAGCAGTTCTTC. It translates to CASSSGTSGNNEQFF.

The CDR3 sequence is CASSLQWTQYF. CDR3 DNA: TGTGCCAGCAGCCTTCAGTGGACCCAGTACTTC. The chain joins TRBV3-1 (or the pseudogene TRBV3-2) to TRBJ2-5; no definite D call. Germline CDR1 and CDR2: LGHDT and YNNKEL (reference sequence). V was cut by 4 bases and J by 7 bases, with 7 bases left in between. CDR3 length: 11 residues.

The chain uses TRBV5-1 and TRBJ1-1; D call uncertain. The CDR3 runs 14 residues. V was trimmed by 3 bases and J by 0 bases, leaving 9 bases between them. Per the germline V gene, CDR1 is SGHRS and CDR2 is YFSETQ. CDR3 sequence: CASSSQNMNTEAFF. The CDR3 DNA sequence: TGCGCCAGCAGCTCCCAGAATATGAACACTGAAGCTTTCTTT.

The J gene is TRBJ2-2, the V gene TRBV24-1; TRBD1 aligns across 9 bases. The length of the CDR3 is 16 residues. Germline V gene data show CDR1 as KGHDR and CDR2 as SFDVKD. Trimming at V came to 4 bases and at J to 3 bases, leaving 5 bases not matched to a gene. This CDR3 reads CATSDPGQGDTGELFF. CDR3 nucleotide sequence: TGTGCCACCAGTGACCCGGGACAGGGCGACACCGGGGAGCTGTTTTTT.

This sequence joins TRBV19 and TRBJ2-6; the D gene is possibly TRBD2 (7 bases). The CDR3 covers 15 residues. Trimming removed 6 bases from V and 2 bases from J, with 11 bases in between. Per germline, CDR1 LNHDA and CDR2 SQIVND (reference sequence). The chain's CDR3 is CASRGGGAGANVLTF. CDR3 sequence (DNA): TGTGCCAGTAGGGGCGGGGGCGCTGGGGCCAACGTCCTGACTTTC.

Only a few counts were recorded for this clone. The CDR3 region is CASRGHQGASTEAFF. As DNA, the CDR3 is TGTGCCAGTAGGGGCCATCAGGGGGCCAGCACTGAAGCTTTCTTT. This sequence joins TRBV19 and TRBJ1-1; TRBD1 aligns across 8 bases. CDR1 is LNHDA and CDR2 is SQIVND in the germline V gene (reference sequence). The CDR3 is made up of 15 amino acids. With V trimmed by 6 bases and J by 4 bases, 10 bases remained unmatched.

The V call is TRBV10-3, the J call TRBJ1-3; TRBD1 matches 9 bases. From germline, CDR1 is ENHRY and CDR2 SYGVKD. CDR3 length equals 15 residues. CDR3: CATDPGQGGGNTIYF. The CDR3 DNA follows: TGTGCTACCGATCCGGGACAGGGAGGTGGAAACACCATATATTTT.

The chain combines TRBV7-3 with TRBJ1-6; 7 bases align to TRBD1. Germline V gene sequence: CDR1 SGHTA, CDR2 FQGTGA. Trimming at V came to 5 bases and at J to 6 bases, leaving 13 bases not matched to a gene. The CDR3 covers 17 residues. The CDR3 loop reads CASSNHRGLMANSPLHF. In DNA, the CDR3 is TGTGCCAGCAGCAACCACAGGGGTTTAATGGCTAATTCACCCCTCCACTTT.

The sample holds one count of this clone. The chain combines TRBV4-1 with TRBJ2-1; D might be TRBD1 (6 bases). CDR1 and CDR2 from the germline V gene are MGHRA and YSYEKL. Trimming removed 0 bases from V and 3 bases from J, with 12 bases in between. The CDR3 has 16 residues. In DNA form, the CDR3 reads TGCGCCAGCAGCCAAGATCTCCAGGGGATCTACAATGAGCAGTTCTTC. This sequence encodes CASSQDLQGIYNEQFF.

The chain employs TRBV5-1 and TRBJ2-7, with a possible D match to TRBD2 (5 bases). Germline-derived CDR1 and CDR2 are SGHRS and YFSETQ. The CDR3 is 14 amino acids. Trimming removed 0 bases at V and 4 bases at J, with 11 bases between. The chain's CDR3 is CASSLAYEGYEQYF. CDR3 in DNA: TGCGCCAGCAGCTTGGCCTACGAGGGTTACGAGCAGTACTTC.